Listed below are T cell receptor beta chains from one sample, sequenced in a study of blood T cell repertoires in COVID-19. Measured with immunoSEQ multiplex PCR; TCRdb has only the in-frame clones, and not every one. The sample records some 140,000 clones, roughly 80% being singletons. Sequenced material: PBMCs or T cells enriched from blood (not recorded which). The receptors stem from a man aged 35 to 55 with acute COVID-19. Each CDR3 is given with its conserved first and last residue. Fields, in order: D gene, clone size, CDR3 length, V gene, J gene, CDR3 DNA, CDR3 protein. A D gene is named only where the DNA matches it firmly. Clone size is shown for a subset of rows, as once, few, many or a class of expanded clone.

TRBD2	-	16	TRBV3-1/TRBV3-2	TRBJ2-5	TGTGCCAGCAGCCGCGGGACTAGCGGGGGGCCCTCGGCCCAGTACTTC	CASSRGTSGGPSAQYF
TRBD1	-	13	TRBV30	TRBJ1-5	TGTGCCTGGGGAGGGGGCGGCAATCAGCCCCAGCATTTT	CAWGGGGNQPQHF
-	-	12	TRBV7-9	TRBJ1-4	TGTGCCAGCAGCCCAGGGTCCGAAAAACTGTTTTTT	CASSPGSEKLFF
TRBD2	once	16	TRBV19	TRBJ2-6	TGTGCCAGGGAAGCGGGAGGCAACCCTGGGGCCAACGTCCTGACTTTC	CAREAGGNPGANVLTF
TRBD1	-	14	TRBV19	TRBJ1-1	TGTGCCAGTACCCTGGTTCCCGACAGGGGGATGGCTTTCTTT	CASTLVPDRGMAFF
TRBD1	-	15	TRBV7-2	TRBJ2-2	TGTGCCAGCAGCTTAGCGACAGGGGGCAGCGGGGAGCTGTTTTTT	CASSLATGGSGELFF
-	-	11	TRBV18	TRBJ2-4	TGTGCCAGCTCACGAGAGGACACTCAGTACTTC	CASSREDTQYF
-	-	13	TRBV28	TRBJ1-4	TGTGCCAGCAGTTCGACCACGGAGGAAAAACTGTTTTTT	CASSSTTEEKLFF
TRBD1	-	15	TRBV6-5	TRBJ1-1	TGTGCCAGCAGGGCTTTTTACAGGGGAGGCACTGAAGCTTTCTTT	CASRAFYRGGTEAFF
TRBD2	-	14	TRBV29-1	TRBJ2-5	TGCAGCGTCAATCTAGCGGGGCACCAAGAGACCCAGTACTTC	CSVNLAGHQETQYF
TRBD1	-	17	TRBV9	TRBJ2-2	TGTGCCAGCAGCGAGAGGGGGACAGGGGATACCACCGGGGAGCTGTTTTTT	CASSERGTGDTTGELFF
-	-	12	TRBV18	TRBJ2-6	TGTGCCAGCTCACCGTATACCAACGTCCTGACTTTC	CASSPYTNVLTF
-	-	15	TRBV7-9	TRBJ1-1	TGTGCCAGCAGCTTTCAGTGGGAGATGAACACTGAAGCTTTCTTT	CASSFQWEMNTEAFF
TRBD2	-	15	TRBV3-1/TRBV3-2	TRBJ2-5	TGTGCCAGCAGTCCTCGTCCGGGACTAGGTGAGACCCAGTACTTC	CASSPRPGLGETQYF
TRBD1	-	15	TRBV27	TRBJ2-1	TGTGCCAGCGGTCGCGGGACAGGGGGCGCGTATGAGCAGTTCTTC	CASGRGTGGAYEQFF
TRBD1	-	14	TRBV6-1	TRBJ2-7	TGTGCCAGCAGTGAATGGGGACAGTCCTACGAGCAGTACTTC	CASSEWGQSYEQYF
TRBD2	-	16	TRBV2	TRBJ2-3	TGTGCCAGCAGTGAAGGACTAGCGGGGCGCACAGATACGCAGTATTTT	CASSEGLAGRTDTQYF
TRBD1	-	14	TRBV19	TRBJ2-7	TGTGCCAGTAGTCGGGGGACAGGGATTAGCGAGCAGTACTTC	CASSRGTGISEQYF
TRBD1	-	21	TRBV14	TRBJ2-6	TGTGCCAGCAGCCCAATAAAATATTTCCGGGACAGTTACTCTGGGGCCAACGTCCTGACTTTC	CASSPIKYFRDSYSGANVLTF
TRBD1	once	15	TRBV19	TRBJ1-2	TGTGCCAGCCGCAAACCGACAGGGGAACACTATGGCTACACCTTC	CASRKPTGEHYGYTF
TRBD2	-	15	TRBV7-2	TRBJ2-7	TGTGCCAGCAGCTTGGGAGCGGGGTCTATCTACGAGCAGTACTTC	CASSLGAGSIYEQYF
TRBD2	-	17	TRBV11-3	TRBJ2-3	TGTGCCAGCAGCTTAGCGTCGACTAGCGGGAGGAAGGATACGCAGTATTTT	CASSLASTSGRKDTQYF
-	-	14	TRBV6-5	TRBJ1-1	TGTGCCAGCAGTTACGGCAGGGGGAACACTGAAGCTTTCTTT	CASSYGRGNTEAFF
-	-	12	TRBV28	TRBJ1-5	TGTGCCAGCAGGTTAGCGGATCAGCCCCAGCATTTT	CASRLADQPQHF
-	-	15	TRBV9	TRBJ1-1	TGTGCCAGCAGCGTAGGAGGCAGCCCGAACACTGAAGCTTTCTTT	CASSVGGSPNTEAFF
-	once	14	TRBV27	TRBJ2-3	TGTGCCAGCAGACCTATGCCGGGAGCAGATACGCAGTATTTT	CASRPMPGADTQYF
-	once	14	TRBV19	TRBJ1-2	TGTGCCAGTAGTATCGGGGGGCTGGGCTATGGCTACACCTTC	CASSIGGLGYGYTF
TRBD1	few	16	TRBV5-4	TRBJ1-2	TGTGCCAGCAGCTCCGCAGAGACAGGGGGCGCGAGTGGCTACACCTTC	CASSSAETGGASGYTF
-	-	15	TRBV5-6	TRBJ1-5	TGTGCCAGCAGCTTGGGTCCGAGGGGCAATCAGCCCCAGCATTTT	CASSLGPRGNQPQHF
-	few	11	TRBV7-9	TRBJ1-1	TGTGCCAGCAGCTTAGGTCGGGGAGCTTTCTTT	CASSLGRGAFF
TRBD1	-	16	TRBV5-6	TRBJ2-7	TGTGCCAGCAGCGGCCCCGACAGGGCGAGCTCCTACGAGCAGTACTTC	CASSGPDRASSYEQYF
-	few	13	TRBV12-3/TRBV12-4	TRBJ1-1	TGTGCCAGCAGCCGACAGCCGAACACTGAAGCTTTCTTT	CASSRQPNTEAFF
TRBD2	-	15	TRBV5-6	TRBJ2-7	TGTGCCAGCAGCTTGGAGGCAGCGGGAGGATTAGGGCAGTACTTC	CASSLEAAGGLGQYF
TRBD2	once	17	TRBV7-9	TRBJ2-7	TGTGCCAGCAGCTCCGGACTAGCGGGAGTGTCCGCCTACGAGCAGTACTTC	CASSSGLAGVSAYEQYF
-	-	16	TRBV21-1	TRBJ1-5	TGTGCCAGCAGCAAAGATAGCGATTATAGCAATCAGCCCCAGCATTTT	CASSKDSDYSNQPQHF
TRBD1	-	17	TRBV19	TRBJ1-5	TGTGCCAGTAGTATCGCGGGGACAGCTCTGGGGGGTCAGCCCCAGCATTTT	CASSIAGTALGGQPQHF
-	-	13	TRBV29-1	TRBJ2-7	TGCAGCGTTGAAGATGTGACTCCAGGGGAGCAGTACTTC	CSVEDVTPGEQYF
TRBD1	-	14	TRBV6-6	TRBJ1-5	TGTGCCAGCAGTTCGGCAGGGGGCTATCAGCCCCAGCATTTT	CASSSAGGYQPQHF
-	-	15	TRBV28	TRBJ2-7	TGTGCCAGCAGTGAAATTCCTGGGAGAGGCTACGAGCAGTACTTC	CASSEIPGRGYEQYF
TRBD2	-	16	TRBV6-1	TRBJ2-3	TGTGCCAGCAGTGAGTCCGCGGGAGCGCGCACAGATACGCAGTATTTT	CASSESAGARTDTQYF
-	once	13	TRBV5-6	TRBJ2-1	TGTGCCAGCAGCTTGGGTGCAGGAAATGAGCAGTTCTTC	CASSLGAGNEQFF
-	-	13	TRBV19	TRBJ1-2	TGTGCCAGTAGTTTCACAGGTTGGGAAGGCTACACCTTC	CASSFTGWEGYTF
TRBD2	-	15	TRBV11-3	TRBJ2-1	TGTGCCAGCAGCCCCCTAGCGGGGTCCTACAATGAGCAGTTCTTC	CASSPLAGSYNEQFF